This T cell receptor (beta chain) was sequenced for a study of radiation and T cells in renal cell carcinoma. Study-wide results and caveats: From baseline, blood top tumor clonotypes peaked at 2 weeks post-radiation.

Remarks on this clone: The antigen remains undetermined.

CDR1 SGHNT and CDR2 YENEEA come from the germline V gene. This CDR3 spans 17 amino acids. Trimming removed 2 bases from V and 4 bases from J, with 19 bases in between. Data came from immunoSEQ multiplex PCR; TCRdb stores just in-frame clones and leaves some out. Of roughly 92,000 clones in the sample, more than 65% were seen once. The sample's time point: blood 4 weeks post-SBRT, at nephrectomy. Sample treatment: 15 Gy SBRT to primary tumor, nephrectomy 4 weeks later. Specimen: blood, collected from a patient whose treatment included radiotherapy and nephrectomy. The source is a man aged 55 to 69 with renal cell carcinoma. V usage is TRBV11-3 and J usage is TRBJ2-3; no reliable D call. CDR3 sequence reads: CASSLRSLGSWADTQYF. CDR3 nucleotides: TGTGCCAGCAGCTTACGTTCTTTGGGTTCGTGGGCAGATACGCAGTATTTT.